The 10 T cell receptor beta chains below come from one sample, sequenced in a study of Ad26.COV2.S vaccination and SARS-CoV-2 variants. Treatment defined: about 20 received Ad26.COV2.S at low or high dose, single or two shots; several received placebo; per-sample allocation not given. Collection of the samples took place on day 63 after the first injection of vaccine or placebo. Data came from immunoSEQ multiplex PCR; TCRdb stores just in-frame clones and leaves some out. The sample yields hundreds of thousands of clones, 70% to 90% seen once. The specimen comprised peripheral blood, sampled in a trial of Ad26.COV2.S vaccine versus placebo. Receptor source: a person between 18 and 60 years old who received the Ad26.COV2.S COVID-19 vaccine or a placebo.

The CDR3 region is CASSPRLAGTSGEQFF. The CDR3 DNA follows: TGTGCCAGCAGTCCTAGACTAGCGGGGACCTCGGGTGAGCAGTTCTTC. The J gene is TRBJ2-1, the V gene TRBV27; TRBD2 matches at 11 bases. J lost 9 bases, V lost 5 bases, and 12 bases had no gene match. Germline-derived CDR1 and CDR2 are MNHEY and SMNVEV (reference sequence). The CDR3 has 16 amino acids.

The chain carries TRBV20-1 and TRBJ2-7, with D unresolved. The CDR3 runs to 11 residues. The germline V gene has CDR1 DFQATT and CDR2 SNEGSKA (reference sequence). Trimming took off 5 bases at V and 4 bases at J, with 9 bases between the two ends. The CDR3 DNA is TGCAGTGCTCCCCTACTATACGAGCAGTACTTC. Its protein is CSAPLLYEQYF.

This sequence joins TRBV10-3 and TRBJ1-1, with TRBD1 matching over 7 bases. V dropped 4 bases and J dropped 5; count of bases not matched to a gene: 10. Germline V gives CDR1 ENHRY, CDR2 SYGVKD. This CDR3 spans 15 amino acids. CDR3: CAISGAGTVRTEAFF. In DNA, the CDR3 is TGTGCCATCAGTGGAGCCGGGACAGTAAGGACTGAAGCTTTCTTT.

The chain employs TRBV19 and TRBJ2-5; D might be TRBD2 (6 bases). There are 16 residues in the CDR3. Trimming removed 3 bases at V and 0 bases at J, with 14 bases between. Germline V gene data show CDR1 as LNHDA and CDR2 as SQIVND (reference sequence). This CDR3 is CASSIPGGGYQETQYF. The CDR3 DNA reads as TGTGCCAGTAGTATCCCCGGGGGTGGCTACCAAGAGACCCAGTACTTC.

The gene calls are TRBV19 and TRBJ1-6; 11 bases align to TRBD1. V trimming: 3 bases; J trimming: 7 bases; junction bases outside the gene matches: 8. This CDR3 comprises 17 residues. Germline values: CDR1 LNHDA, CDR2 SQIVND (reference sequence). CDR3 nucleotides: TGTGCCAGTAGTATTTTACGGGGACAGGGGGAAAATTCACCCCTCCACTTT. Translating gives CASSILRGQGENSPLHF.

The J gene is TRBJ2-1, the V gene TRBV5-4; D is uncertain. The CDR3 extends over 16 amino acids. Germline assignment: CDR1 SGHNT and CDR2 YYREEE (reference sequence). V was shortened by 0 bases and J by 0 bases, with 10 bases between the two germline ends. This chain's CDR3 is CASSLEPKSSYNEQFF. The CDR3 DNA reads as TGTGCCAGCAGCTTGGAACCCAAAAGCTCCTACAATGAGCAGTTCTTC.

The J gene is TRBJ1-6, the V gene TRBV7-3; no clear D. The CDR3 has 15 residues. Trimming removed 5 bases from V and 4 bases from J, with 12 bases in between. In germline, CDR1 is SGHTA, CDR2 FQGTGA. The CDR3, as DNA: TGTGCCAGCAGCCGCGGAACCGAGTATAATTCACCCCTCCACTTT. This encodes CASSRGTEYNSPLHF.

The CDR3 sequence is CASSEAGGPWQFF. The CDR3, as DNA: TGTGCCAGCAGTGAAGCGGGAGGGCCGTGGCAGTTCTTC. The J gene is TRBJ2-1, the V gene TRBV6-4; TRBD2 aligns across 10 bases. Unmatched junction bases numbered 5, after V lost 3 bases and J lost 12 bases. The CDR3 is 13 amino acids. Germline V CDR1 and CDR2: MRHNA, SNTAGT.

The rearrangement links TRBV9 to TRBJ2-7; D remains ambiguous. Germline CDR1 SGDLS, CDR2 YYNGEE. CDR3 length: 13 amino acids. Trimming pared 0 bases from V and 9 bases from J, leaving 13 bases between. The CDR3 DNA is TGTGCCAGCAGCGTAGCTGGCCAGGCGGCGCAGTACTTC. Translated, it gives CASSVAGQAAQYF.

The chain combines TRBV30 with TRBJ2-1; TRBD1 matches at 7 bases. CDR1 is GTSNPN, CDR2 SVGIG, per germline (reference sequence). V shed 3 bases and J 9 bases; nucleotides not matched to a gene: 5. This CDR3 comprises 12 residues. The CDR3, as DNA: TGTGCCTGGAGCGAACAGGGGCCTGAGCAGTTCTTC. As protein: CAWSEQGPEQFF.